The clone carrying this T cell receptor beta chain appeared a single time. This sample was taken from a study of shared T cell receptors in the human thymus. Profiled with immunoSEQ multiplex PCR; TCRdb holds only in-frame clones, not every one. The profile covers about 380,000 clones, with 95% appearing a single time and approximately 0.02% taken by the ten largest. CDR3 length: 16 residues. CDR1 is MNHEY and CDR2 is SMNVEV in the germline V gene (reference sequence). The V gene end was trimmed by 5 bases and the J gene end by 2 bases; junction bases not matched to a gene: 10. Sequences were obtained from thymocytes. V is TRBV27 and J is TRBJ2-3; 7 nucleotides line up with TRBD1. This receptor was obtained from a human donor. The CDR3 loop reads CASSPKGAVITDTQYF. The CDR3 DNA sequence: TGTGCCAGCAGTCCCAAGGGGGCGGTTATCACAGATACGCAGTATTTT.